This T cell receptor beta chain was captured by sequencing in a study of glioma-infiltrating T cells. Study-wide results and limits: Non-neoplastic patients had below-expected tissue-blood divergence, while all gliomas exceeded expectation.

TCR alpha and beta CDR3 regions were amplified from RNA using iRepertoire nested multiplex PCR. One-step reverse transcription and amplification started from around 100-400 ng of tissue mRNA or PBMC total RNA. Using its own MiXCR run on the multiplex PCR reads, TCRdb lists one record per CDR3 protein. The sample consists of approximately 120,000 distinct CDR3 sequences, approximately 23% of them appearing once. This clonotype appeared many times. Its antigen is as yet unknown. The CDR3 has 14 residues. Germline CDR1 reads LGHNA; CDR2 reads YSLEER. Deletions cut 0 bases from V and 7 bases from J, with 10 bases between.

The TCR comes from a human donor with low-grade glioma or glioblastoma, undergoing nonglioma brain surgery, or in good health (not recorded which). This chain connects TRBV4-3 to TRBJ2-1; D not resolved. Sequencing input: glioma tissue, nonneoplastic brain tissue, or PBMCs (not recorded which). CDR3 coding DNA: TGCGCCAGCAGCCAAGATCGAATTGGTAATGAGCAGTTCTTC. This encodes CASSQDRIGNEQFF.